These 27 T cell receptor beta chains originate from one sample sequenced in a study of early T cells in non-severe SARS-CoV-2 infection. Via MiXCR, TCRdb re-called the 5' RACE reads, giving one row per CDR3 protein. The data contain about 50,000 distinct CDR3 sequences, about 15% of them singletons. The material sequenced was whole blood, taken at baseline. All receptors derive from an adult who was a healthcare worker with PCR-confirmed SARS-CoV-2 infection or an uninfected control (not recorded which).

This clonotype was detected a few times. The chain is built from TRBV3-1 and TRBJ2-5; D gene uncertain. Germline V gives CDR1 LGHDT, CDR2 YNNKEL (reference sequence). Trimming cost V 6 bases and J 5 bases, with 10 bases left between them. CDR3 length: 12 amino acids. The DNA for the CDR3 is TGTGCCAGCAGAGATAGGATGGAGACCCAGTACTTC. Amino acids: CASRDRMETQYF.

The CDR3 region is CASSEMINSPLHF. In nucleotides, the CDR3 is TGTGCCAGCAGTGAAATGATTAATTCACCCCTCCACTTT. This chain links TRBV6-1 with TRBJ1-6; D unclear. Germline CDR1 is MNHNS and CDR2 is SASEGT. V lost 2 bases to trimming and J lost 6 bases, with 5 bases between them. CDR3 length: 13 amino acids.

V is TRBV20-1 and J is TRBJ2-1, with D unresolved. The germline V gene has CDR1 DFQATT and CDR2 SNEGSKA (reference sequence). The CDR3 length is 16 residues. V dropped 3 bases and J dropped 0 bases, with 15 bases sitting between them. The CDR3 is CSASPGSRRSYNEQFF. CDR3 DNA sequence: TGCAGTGCTAGCCCCGGATCTCGCCGCTCCTACAATGAGCAGTTCTTC.

The J gene is TRBJ2-5, the V gene TRBV20-1; D not certain. Germline assignment: CDR1 DFQATT and CDR2 SNEGSKA (reference sequence). Trimming left V 4 bases short and J 4 bases short, with 10 bases between. This CDR3 is 12 amino acids long. CDR3 nucleotide sequence: TGCAGTGCTATCGGCGAGGTAGAGACCCAGTACTTC. It codes for CSAIGEVETQYF.

V gene TRBV28 combines with J gene TRBJ2-7, with 8 nucleotides matching TRBD1. Looked up from germline, CDR1 is MDHEN and CDR2 is SYDVKM. The CDR3 runs to 15 residues. The V gene end was trimmed by 6 bases and the J gene end by 6 bases; junction bases not matched to a gene: 13. CDR3 coding DNA: TGTGCCAGCAGGCCCGCGGACAGGGCTTACCCCGAGCAGTACTTC. Translated, it gives CASRPADRAYPEQYF.

This clonotype showed up many times. This chain uses TRBV7-6 with TRBJ1-3, with TRBD1 matching 9 bases. The CDR3 runs to 18 residues. Losses at the gene ends were 0 bases for V and 0 bases for J; bases not matched to a gene: 6. Per the germline V gene, CDR1 is SGHVS and CDR2 is FNYEAQ. This CDR3 is CASSLASPTGGSGNTIYF. CDR3 bases: TGTGCCAGCAGCTTAGCGAGTCCGACAGGGGGCTCTGGAAACACCATATATTTT. Full variable domain (rest looked up from reference TRBV7-6 and TRBJ1-3): GAGVSQSPRYKVTKRGQDVALRCDPISGHVSLYWYRQALGQGPEFLTYFNYEAQQDKSGLPNDRFSAERPEGSISTLTIQRTEQRDSAMYRCASSLASPTGGSGNTIYFGEGSWLTVV.

The chain carries TRBV28 and TRBJ1-6; TRBD1 agrees at 7 bases. This CDR3 spans 13 amino acids. The germline V gene encodes CDR1 MDHEN and CDR2 SYDVKM. The junction had 5 bases not matched to a gene; V was cut back by 8 bases and J by 7 bases. CDR3 protein: CASWRQGNSPLHF. In DNA, the CDR3 is TGTGCCAGCTGGAGACAGGGCAATTCACCCCTCCACTTT.

The chain recombines TRBV12-3 or TRBV12-4 with TRBJ1-2; D not certain. The CDR3 covers 12 residues. The V end was cut by 1 base, the J end by 4 bases, with 4 bases between. This CDR3 reads CASSLGAYGYTF. The CDR3 nucleotides read TGTGCCAGCAGTTTAGGGGCCTATGGCTACACCTTC.

The chain couples TRBV5-1 to TRBJ2-3, with TRBD1 identical over 7 bases. CDR1 is SGHRS and CDR2 is YFSETQ in the germline V gene. The ends lost 7 bases at V and 6 bases at J; junction bases unmatched: 2. This CDR3 has 11 amino acids. This CDR3 reads CASHRGDTQYF. In DNA, the CDR3 is TGCGCCAGCCACAGGGGCGATACGCAGTATTTT.

This clonotype has more than one count but fewer than ten. The rearrangement joins TRBV29-1 to TRBJ2-1; D might be TRBD2 (7 bases). With 3 bases removed from V and 8 bases from J, the gap between germline ends came to 11 bases. Germline V gene data show CDR1 as SQVTM and CDR2 as ANQGSEA. The CDR3 length is 12 residues. CDR3 residues: CSVDRGAHEQFF. The CDR3, as DNA: TGCAGCGTTGACCGGGGGGCCCATGAGCAGTTCTTC.

The sample holds one count of this clonotype. This sequence joins TRBV20-1 and TRBJ1-3; D unresolved. The CDR3 contains 12 residues. Trimming took 6 bases from V and 4 from J, leaving 10 bases between them. Germline loops: CDR1 DFQATT, CDR2 SNEGSKA (reference sequence). The CDR3 bases are TGCAGTGCCGCCAATTACGGAAACACCATATATTTT. Protein: CSAANYGNTIYF.

The chain uses TRBV6-5 and TRBJ1-2, with D tentatively TRBD1 (5 bases). The CDR3 length is 13 residues. Germline CDR1 is MNHEY and CDR2 is SVGAGI. The V and J ends lost 1 base and 7 bases respectively, with 10 bases between them. This CDR3 reads CASSYLAGGGYTF. The CDR3 DNA reads TGTGCCAGCAGTTACTTAGCTGGGGGTGGCTACACCTTC.

The chain joins TRBV29-1 to TRBJ2-7; 8 bases map to TRBD1. Germline trimming cut 6 bases from V and 3 bases from J; bases unmatched to any gene: 4. The CDR3 contains 12 residues. Germline V CDR1 and CDR2: SQVTM, ANQGSEA. CDR3: CSVGQGNYEQYF. The CDR3 DNA reads TGCAGCGTCGGACAGGGTAACTACGAGCAGTACTTC.

This clonotype was counted a few times. The V call is TRBV2, the J call TRBJ1-4; D not resolved. The CDR3 contains 13 residues. Germline CDR1 and CDR2: SNHLY and FYNNEI. V was clipped by 4 bases and J by 4 bases, with 7 bases between them. The CDR3 nucleotides read TGTGCCAGCAGTGTTCTGGTTAATGAAAAACTGTTTTTT. This encodes CASSVLVNEKLFF.

This clonotype was detected only a few times. The CDR3 DNA follows: TGTGCCAGCAGCTTCCGTCAGACCAAAAACATTCAGTACTTC. It encodes CASSFRQTKNIQYF. The rearrangement links TRBV5-6 to TRBJ2-4, with no clear D. The CDR3 has 14 amino acids. Between the trimmed V and J ends, which lost 2 bases and 2 bases, there was a span of 8 bases. Per the germline V gene, CDR1 is SGHDT and CDR2 is YYEEEE.

In this sample, this clonotype turned up many times. The chain couples TRBV14 to TRBJ1-3; TRBD1 is a possible D gene (6 bases). Looked up from germline, CDR1 is SGHDN and CDR2 is FVKESK. The CDR3 has 15 residues. V dropped 0 bases and J dropped 2 bases, with 8 bases sitting between them. CDR3 sequence: CASSQDRGPGNTIYF. In DNA form, the CDR3 reads TGTGCCAGCAGCCAAGATCGGGGGCCTGGAAACACCATATATTTT.

The chain recombines TRBV5-1 with TRBJ2-7, with TRBD1 matching over 7 bases. Germline-derived CDR1 and CDR2 are SGHRS and YFSETQ. The J segment lost 2 bases and the V segment lost 5 bases, leaving 7 bases of the junction unmatched. The CDR3 spans 14 residues. The CDR3 reads CASRSHRGAYEQYF. The DNA for the CDR3 is TGCGCCAGCAGATCCCACAGGGGTGCCTACGAGCAGTACTTC.

This clonotype has just a few counts. The chain carries TRBV5-1 and TRBJ2-2, with D possibly TRBD2 on 5 matching bases. CDR1 and CDR2 from the germline V gene are SGHRS and YFSETQ. The CDR3 sequence is 14 residues long. Trimming left V 3 bases short and J 4 bases short, with 10 bases between. The CDR3 spells CASSSERSTGELFF. The CDR3 coding sequence is TGCGCCAGCAGCTCTGAGCGGAGCACCGGGGAGCTGTTTTTT.

By share, this clonotype ranks as medium-sized. This chain joins TRBV28 and TRBJ2-7; 13 bases map to TRBD2. The CDR3 is made up of 15 amino acids. The V gene's germline CDR1 is MDHEN and CDR2 SYDVKM. V dropped 5 bases and J dropped 6; count of bases not matched to a gene: 7. As DNA, the CDR3 is TGTGCCAGCAGTAAACTAGCGGGAGGGCCCGGCGAGCAGTACTTC. This sequence encodes CASSKLAGGPGEQYF.

This clonotype was picked up a small number of times. The chain combines TRBV29-1 with TRBJ1-1, with 8 positions matching TRBD1. This CDR3 contains 15 residues. After removal of 2 bases from V and 3 bases from J, the junction contained 8 bases not matched to a gene. CDR1 and CDR2 from the germline V gene are SQVTM and ANQGSEA. The CDR3 DNA is TGCAGCGTTGAACTCTCAGGGGGCCTTTACACTGAAGCTTTCTTT. It specifies CSVELSGGLYTEAFF.

The chain combines TRBV20-1 with TRBJ1-3; weak D call: TRBD1 (6 bases). V dropped 2 bases and J dropped 4 bases, with 24 bases sitting between them. Germline values: CDR1 DFQATT, CDR2 SNEGSKA (reference sequence). This CDR3 has 18 amino acids. The CDR3 region has the DNA TGCAGTGCTAGATCCGGATCAGGGGACACTTTCTCAGGAAACACCATATATTTT. Its translation: CSARSGSGDTFSGNTIYF.

The chain recombines TRBV7-2 with TRBJ2-7; 12 bases line up with TRBD2. This CDR3 spans 18 amino acids. Germline trimming cut 2 bases from V and 6 bases from J; bases unmatched to any gene: 14. Germline CDR1 SGHTA, CDR2 FQGNSA. The CDR3 region is CASSLPPARTSGVPEQYF. The CDR3 nucleotides are TGTGCCAGCAGCTTACCCCCCGCACGGACTAGCGGGGTTCCCGAGCAGTACTTC.

This clonotype was counted many times. The chain has TRBV10-3 and TRBJ1-4, with no clear D. CDR3 length: 14 amino acids. Germline V lookup: CDR1 ENHRY, CDR2 SYGVKD. Trimming shortened V by 3 bases and J by 1 base, and 6 bases separated the two germline ends. In nucleotides, the CDR3 is TGTGCCATCAGTGAAGGGATAACTAATGAAAAACTGTTTTTT. This codes for CAISEGITNEKLFF.

The rearrangement uses TRBV4-2 and TRBJ2-3, with 12 bases lining up with TRBD1. The junction had 11 bases not matched to a gene; V was cut back by 0 bases and J by 4 bases. This CDR3 is built from 19 residues. The germline V gene encodes CDR1 LGHNA and CDR2 YNFKEQ. The chain's CDR3 is CASSQEDTGQGALADTQYF. The CDR3 nucleotides are TGTGCCAGCAGCCAAGAGGATACGGGACAGGGGGCTCTTGCAGATACGCAGTATTTT.

J is TRBJ2-7 and V is TRBV5-1, with D possibly being TRBD1 (6 bases). The CDR3 covers 15 residues. Per germline, CDR1 SGHRS and CDR2 YFSETQ. The V gene lost 7 bases and the J gene lost 5 bases, with 22 bases spanning the gap. CDR3 amino acids: CASRFWGHQVDEQYF. The CDR3 nucleotides read TGCGCCAGCCGATTTTGGGGGCACCAAGTAGACGAGCAGTACTTC.

In this sample, this clonotype turned up a few times. For the CDR3, the DNA is TGTGCCAGCAGTTTATTCAGTGTACGGATTTACGAGCAGTACTTC. Translated: CASSLFSVRIYEQYF. The chain combines TRBV28 with TRBJ2-7; D remains ambiguous. Trimming took off 1 base at V and 4 bases at J, with 14 bases between the two ends. Germline assignment: CDR1 MDHEN and CDR2 SYDVKM. This CDR3 comprises 15 residues.

This clonotype was seen a handful of times. The CDR3 protein is CASGDRDDIQYF. The CDR3 nucleotides are TGTGCCAGTGGGGACAGGGATGACATTCAGTACTTC. The rearrangement links TRBV19 to TRBJ2-4; 9 nucleotides agree with TRBD1. The CDR3 covers 12 residues. Germline values: CDR1 LNHDA, CDR2 SQIVND (reference sequence). V shed 8 bases, J shed 8 bases, and the junction held 4 bases outside the gene matches.